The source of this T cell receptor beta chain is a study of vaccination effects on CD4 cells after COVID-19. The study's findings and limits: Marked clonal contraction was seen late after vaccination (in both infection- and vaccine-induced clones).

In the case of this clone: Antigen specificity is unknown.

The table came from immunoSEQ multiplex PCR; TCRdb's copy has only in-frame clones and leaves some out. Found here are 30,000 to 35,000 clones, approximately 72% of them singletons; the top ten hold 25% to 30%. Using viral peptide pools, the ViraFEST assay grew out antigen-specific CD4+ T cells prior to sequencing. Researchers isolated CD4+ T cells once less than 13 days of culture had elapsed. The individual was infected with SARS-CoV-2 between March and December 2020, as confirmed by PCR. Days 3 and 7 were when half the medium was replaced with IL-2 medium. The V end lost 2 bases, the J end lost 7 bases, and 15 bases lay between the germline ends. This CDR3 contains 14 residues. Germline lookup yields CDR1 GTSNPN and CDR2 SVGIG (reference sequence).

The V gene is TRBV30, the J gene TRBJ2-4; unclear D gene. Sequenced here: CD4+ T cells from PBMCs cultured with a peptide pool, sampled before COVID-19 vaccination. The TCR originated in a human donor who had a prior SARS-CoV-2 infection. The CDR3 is CAWSPSYSVNIQYF. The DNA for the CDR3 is TGTGCCTGGAGTCCAAGTTATTCTGTGAACATTCAGTACTTC.